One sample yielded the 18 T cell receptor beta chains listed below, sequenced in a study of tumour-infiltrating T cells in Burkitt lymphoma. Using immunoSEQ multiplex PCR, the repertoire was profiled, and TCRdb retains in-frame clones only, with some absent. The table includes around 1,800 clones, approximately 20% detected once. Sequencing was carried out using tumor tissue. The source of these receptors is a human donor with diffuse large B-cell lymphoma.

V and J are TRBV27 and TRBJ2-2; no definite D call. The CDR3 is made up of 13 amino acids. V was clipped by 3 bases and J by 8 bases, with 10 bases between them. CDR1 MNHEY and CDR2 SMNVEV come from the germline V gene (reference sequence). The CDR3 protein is CASSFSNAGELFF. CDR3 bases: TGTGCCAGCAGTTTCTCTAACGCTGGGGAGCTGTTTTTT.

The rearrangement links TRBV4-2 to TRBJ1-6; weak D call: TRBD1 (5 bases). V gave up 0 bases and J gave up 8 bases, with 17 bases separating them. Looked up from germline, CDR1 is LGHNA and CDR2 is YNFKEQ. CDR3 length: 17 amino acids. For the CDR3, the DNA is TGTGCCAGCAGCCAAGAGGGGAGTCAGGGAGGCCATTCACCCCTCCACTTT. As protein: CASSQEGSQGGHSPLHF.

The chain's CDR3 is CAVRDRSPYEQYF. For the CDR3, the DNA is TGTGCCGTCCGGGACAGGTCACCCTACGAGCAGTACTTC. The chain is built from TRBV10-3 and TRBJ2-7, with 8 positions matching TRBD1. Germline CDR1 and CDR2: ENHRY and SYGVKD. The CDR3 length is 13 residues. The V and J ends lost 11 bases and 2 bases, in that order; junction bases with no gene match: 8.

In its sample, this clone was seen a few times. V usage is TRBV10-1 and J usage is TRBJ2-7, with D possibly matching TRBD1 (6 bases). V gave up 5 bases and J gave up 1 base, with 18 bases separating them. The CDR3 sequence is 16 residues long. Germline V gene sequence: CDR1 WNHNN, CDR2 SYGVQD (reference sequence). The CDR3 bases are TGCGCCAGCAGTCTCCGCCGGGACACGGATTCCTACGAGCAGTACTTC. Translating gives CASSLRRDTDSYEQYF.

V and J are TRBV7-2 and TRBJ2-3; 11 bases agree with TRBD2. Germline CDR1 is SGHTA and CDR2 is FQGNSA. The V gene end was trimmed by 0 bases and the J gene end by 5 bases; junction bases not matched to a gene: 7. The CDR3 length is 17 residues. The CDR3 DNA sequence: TGTGCCAGCAGCTTAGCCGTAGCGGGGGGGCGGGGAGATACGCAGTATTTT. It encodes CASSLAVAGGRGDTQYF.

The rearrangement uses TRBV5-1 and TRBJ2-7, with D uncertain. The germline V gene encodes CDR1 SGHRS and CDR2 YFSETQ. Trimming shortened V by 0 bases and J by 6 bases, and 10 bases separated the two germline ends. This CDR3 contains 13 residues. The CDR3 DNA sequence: TGCGCCAGCAGCTTGGTAGTGCAAAGCGAGCAGTACTTC. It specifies CASSLVVQSEQYF. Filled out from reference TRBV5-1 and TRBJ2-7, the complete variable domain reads KAGVTQTPRYLIKTRGQQVTLSCSPISGHRSVSWYQQTPGQGLQFLFEYFSETQRNKGNFPGRFSGRQFSNSRSEMNVSTLELGDSALYLCASSLVVQSEQYFGPGTRLTVT.

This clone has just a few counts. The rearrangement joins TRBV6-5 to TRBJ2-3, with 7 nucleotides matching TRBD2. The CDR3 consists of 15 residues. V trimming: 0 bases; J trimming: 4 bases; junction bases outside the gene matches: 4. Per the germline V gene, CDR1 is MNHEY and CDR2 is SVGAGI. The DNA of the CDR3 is TGTGCCAGCAGTTACTCGGTGGGGGGGGCAGATACGCAGTATTTT. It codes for CASSYSVGGADTQYF.

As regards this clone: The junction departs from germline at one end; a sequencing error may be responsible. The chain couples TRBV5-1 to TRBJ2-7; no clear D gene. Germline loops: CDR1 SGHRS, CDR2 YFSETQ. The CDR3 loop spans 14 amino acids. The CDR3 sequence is CASSLVSTVGELYF. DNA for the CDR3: TGCGCCAGCAGCTTGGTATCGACCGTTGGCGAGCTGTACTTC.

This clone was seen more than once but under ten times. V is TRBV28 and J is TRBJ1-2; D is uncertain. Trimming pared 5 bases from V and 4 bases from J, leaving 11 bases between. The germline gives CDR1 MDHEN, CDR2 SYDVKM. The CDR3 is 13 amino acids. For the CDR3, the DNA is TGTGCCAGCAGTCGCCCCCCTGGCTATGGCTACACCTTC. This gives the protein CASSRPPGYGYTF.

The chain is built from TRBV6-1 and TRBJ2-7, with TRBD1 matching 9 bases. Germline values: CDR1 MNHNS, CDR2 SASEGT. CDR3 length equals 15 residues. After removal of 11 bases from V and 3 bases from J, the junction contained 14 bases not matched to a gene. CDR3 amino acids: CASRVGDRDFYEQYF. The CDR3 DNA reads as TGTGCCTCCCGCGTCGGGGACAGGGACTTCTACGAGCAGTACTTC.

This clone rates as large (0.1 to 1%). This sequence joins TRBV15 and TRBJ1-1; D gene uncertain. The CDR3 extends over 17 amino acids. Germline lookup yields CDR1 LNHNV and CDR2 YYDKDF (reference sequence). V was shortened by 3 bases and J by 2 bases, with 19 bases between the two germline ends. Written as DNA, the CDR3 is TGTGCCACCAGCAGGACCTACGACCGGGTGCGTAACACTGAAGCTTTCTTT. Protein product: CATSRTYDRVRNTEAFF.

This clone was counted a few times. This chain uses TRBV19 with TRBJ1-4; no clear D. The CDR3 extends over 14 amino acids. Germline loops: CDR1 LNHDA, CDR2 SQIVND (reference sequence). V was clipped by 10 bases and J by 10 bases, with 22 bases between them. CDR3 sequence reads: CATSSFPLSGKLFF. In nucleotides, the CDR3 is TGTGCCACTTCCTCCTTCCCTCTAAGCGGAAAACTGTTTTTT.

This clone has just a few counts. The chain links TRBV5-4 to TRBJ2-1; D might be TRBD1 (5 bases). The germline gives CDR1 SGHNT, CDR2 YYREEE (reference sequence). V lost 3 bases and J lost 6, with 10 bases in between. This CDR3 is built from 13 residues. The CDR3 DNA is TGTGCCAGCAGCTGGGGCCCCATCAATGAGCAGTTCTTC. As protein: CASSWGPINEQFF.

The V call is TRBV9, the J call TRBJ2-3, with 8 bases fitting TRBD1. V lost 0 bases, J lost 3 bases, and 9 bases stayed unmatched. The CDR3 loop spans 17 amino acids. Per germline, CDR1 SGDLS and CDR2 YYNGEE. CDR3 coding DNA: TGTGCCAGCAGCGTAGACCCCAGGGGGCGAGAGACAGATACGCAGTATTTT. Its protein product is CASSVDPRGRETDTQYF.

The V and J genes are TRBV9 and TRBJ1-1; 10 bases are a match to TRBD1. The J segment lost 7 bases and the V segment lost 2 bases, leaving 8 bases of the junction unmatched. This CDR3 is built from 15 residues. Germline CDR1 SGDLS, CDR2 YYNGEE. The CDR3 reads CASSVAPTGGYEAFF. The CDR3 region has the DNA TGTGCCAGCAGCGTCGCCCCGACAGGGGGCTATGAAGCTTTCTTT. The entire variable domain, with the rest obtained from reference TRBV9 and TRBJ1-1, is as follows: DSGVTQTPKHLITATGQRVTLRCSPRSGDLSVYWYQQSLDQGLQFLIQYYNGEERAKGNILERFSAQQFPDLHSELNLSSLELGDSALYFCASSVAPTGGYEAFFGQGTRLTVV.

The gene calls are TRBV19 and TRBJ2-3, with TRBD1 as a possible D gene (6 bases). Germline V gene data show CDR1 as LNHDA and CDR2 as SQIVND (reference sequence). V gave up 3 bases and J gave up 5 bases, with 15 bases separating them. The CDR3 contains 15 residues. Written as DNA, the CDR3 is TGTGCCAGTAGTATCGGAGACAGGACTGAAGATACGCAGTATTTT. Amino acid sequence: CASSIGDRTEDTQYF. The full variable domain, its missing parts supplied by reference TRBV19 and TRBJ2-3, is DGGITQSPKYLFRKEGQNVTLSCEQNLNHDAMYWYRQDPGQGLRLIYYSQIVNDFQKGDIAEGYSVSREKKESFPLTVTSAQKNPTAFYLCASSIGDRTEDTQYFGPGTRLTVL.

For the CDR3, the DNA is TGTGCCAGCTCACCAACGGGGAATCGGCCTGAAGCTTTCTTT. This gives the protein CASSPTGNRPEAFF. The J gene is TRBJ1-1, the V gene TRBV18; D uncertain. Germline-derived CDR1 and CDR2 are KGHSH and LQKENI. V was cut by 2 bases and J by 6 bases, with 13 bases left in between. The CDR3 length is 14 residues.

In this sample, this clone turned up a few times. The CDR3: CASSRGQGAGYEQYF. CDR3 sequence (DNA): TGTGCCAGCAGCAGAGGTCAGGGGGCAGGGTACGAGCAGTACTTC. The rearrangement joins TRBV11-2 to TRBJ2-7; 8 bases are a match to TRBD1. CDR3 length: 15 residues. Germline V lookup: CDR1 SGHAT, CDR2 FQNNGV. After removal of 5 bases from V and 4 bases from J, the junction contained 10 bases not matched to a gene.